This T cell receptor (beta chain) was recovered during a study of T cell responses to AZD1222 COVID-19 vaccine. The method was immunoSEQ multiplex PCR; TCRdb's version includes in-frame clones alone and lacks a portion of them. The data show tens of thousands of clones, with about nine tenths seen just once and about a fifth held by the top ten. On this clone itself: As yet, its antigen is unknown.

General study points: Once two AZD1222 doses were given, Spike-specific TCR breadth and depth went up. White British people made up most donors, females outnumbered males, and clonal diversity was possibly underestimated.

The germline V and J ends were trimmed by 0 bases and 7 bases, with 3 bases remaining between them. The CDR3 covers 11 residues. From germline, CDR1 is SGDLS and CDR2 YYNGEE. The specimen comprised peripheral blood, sampled on day 0 of AZD1222 vaccination. The V gene is TRBV9, the J gene TRBJ2-3; no reliable D call. The TCR sequence derives from an adult in good health. Written as DNA, the CDR3 is TGTGCCAGCAGCGTAGGTCATACGCAGTATTTT. Its protein is CASSVGHTQYF.